This TCR beta chain was recorded in a study of Tregs in tolerant kidney transplant recipients. Trimming shortened V by 2 bases and J by 4 bases, and 6 bases separated the two germline ends. The CDR3 sequence is 12 residues long. Germline values: CDR1 SGHDN, CDR2 FVKESK. Mixed chimerism was transient after nonmyeloablative marrow transplants from related graft donors. Unstimulated regulatory T cells (CD4+CD25+CD127-), CD4+CD25- non-regulatory cells, CD4 and CD8 cells were FACS-sorted from thawed PBMCs. Concerning this clone itself: The antigen is undetermined. The CDR3 end lies 3 residues beyond the end of the read and is filled in from the germline J gene.

Assay: immunoSEQ multiplex PCR; the TCRdb copy retains only in-frame clones and omits some. The table gives 6,400 or so clones; the top ten clones make up about 39% of it. Broader study findings: For some patients, primers changed over time, blocking nucleotide-level comparison.

The specimen comprised CD8+ T cells from blood (PBMCs), sampled 12 months after the transplant. The V gene is TRBV14, the J gene TRBJ2-7, with a possible D match to TRBD1 (5 bases). The origin of this receptor is a human patient who received a combined kidney and bone marrow transplant. These T cells may partly come from the graft donor. The part of the CDR3 DNA that was read is TGTGCCAGCAGCCAAAGGGGTTACGAG. Translated, it gives CASSQRGYE. The entire CDR3 is CASSQRGYEQYF.